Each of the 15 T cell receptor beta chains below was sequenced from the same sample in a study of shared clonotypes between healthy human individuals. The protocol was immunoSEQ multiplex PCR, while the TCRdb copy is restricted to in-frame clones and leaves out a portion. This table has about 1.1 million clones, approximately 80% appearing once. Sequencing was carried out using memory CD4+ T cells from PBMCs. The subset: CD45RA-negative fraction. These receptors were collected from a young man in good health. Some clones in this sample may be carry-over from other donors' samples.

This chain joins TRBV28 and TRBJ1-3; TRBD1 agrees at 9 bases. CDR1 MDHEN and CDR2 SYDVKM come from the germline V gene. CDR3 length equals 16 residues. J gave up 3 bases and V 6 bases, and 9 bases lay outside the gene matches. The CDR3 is CASRSTGTGYGNTIYF. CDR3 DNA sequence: TGTGCCAGCAGATCCACCGGGACAGGGTATGGAAACACCATATATTTT.

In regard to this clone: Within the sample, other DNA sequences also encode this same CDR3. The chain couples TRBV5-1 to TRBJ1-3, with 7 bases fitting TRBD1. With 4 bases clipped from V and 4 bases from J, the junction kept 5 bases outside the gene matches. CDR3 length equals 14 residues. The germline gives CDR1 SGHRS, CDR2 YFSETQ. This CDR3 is CASSPGQAGNTIYF. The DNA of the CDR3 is TGCGCCAGCAGCCCCGGACAGGCGGGAAACACCATATATTTT.

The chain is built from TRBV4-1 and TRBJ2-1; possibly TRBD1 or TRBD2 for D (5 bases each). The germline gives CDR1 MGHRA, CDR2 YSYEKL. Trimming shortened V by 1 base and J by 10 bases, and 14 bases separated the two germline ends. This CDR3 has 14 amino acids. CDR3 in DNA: TGCGCCAGCAGCCAAGTTGCCCCCAGGGACGAGCAGTTCTTC. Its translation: CASSQVAPRDEQFF.

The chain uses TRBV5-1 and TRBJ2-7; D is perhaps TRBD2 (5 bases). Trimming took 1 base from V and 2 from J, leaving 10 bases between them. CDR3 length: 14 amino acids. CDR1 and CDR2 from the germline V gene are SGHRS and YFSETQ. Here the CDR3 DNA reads TGCGCCAGCAGCTTGTCGGGGAACCCCTACGAGCAGTACTTC. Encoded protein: CASSLSGNPYEQYF.

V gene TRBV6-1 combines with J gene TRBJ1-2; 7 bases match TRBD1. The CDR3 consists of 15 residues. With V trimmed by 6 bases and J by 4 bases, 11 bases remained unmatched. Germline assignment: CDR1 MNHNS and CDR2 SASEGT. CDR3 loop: CASSTSGTESYGYTF. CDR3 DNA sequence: TGTGCCAGCAGCACTTCCGGGACAGAATCCTATGGCTACACCTTC.

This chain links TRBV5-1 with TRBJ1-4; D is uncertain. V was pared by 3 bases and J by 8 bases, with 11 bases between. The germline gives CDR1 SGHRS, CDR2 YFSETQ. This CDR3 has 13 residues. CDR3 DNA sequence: TGCGCCAGCAGCTCCGGGAATGGAGAAAAACTGTTTTTT. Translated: CASSSGNGEKLFF.

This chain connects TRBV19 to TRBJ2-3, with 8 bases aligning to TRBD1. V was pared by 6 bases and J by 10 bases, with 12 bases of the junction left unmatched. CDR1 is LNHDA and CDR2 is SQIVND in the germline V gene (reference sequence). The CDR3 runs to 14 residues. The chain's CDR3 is CASSHGQGGIAQYF. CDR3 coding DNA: TGTGCCAGTAGCCACGGACAGGGTGGTATCGCGCAGTATTTT.

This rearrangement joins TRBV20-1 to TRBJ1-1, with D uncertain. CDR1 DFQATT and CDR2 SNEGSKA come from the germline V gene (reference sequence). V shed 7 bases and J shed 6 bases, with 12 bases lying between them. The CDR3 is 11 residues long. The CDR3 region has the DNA TGCAGTGAGGACGGAACGTCTGAAGCTTTCTTT. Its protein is CSEDGTSEAFF.

CDR3 protein: CASSPGQGAREQFF. The CDR3 nucleotides read TGTGCCAGCTCCCCGGGACAGGGGGCACGTGAGCAGTTCTTC. This chain connects TRBV18 to TRBJ2-1; 12 bases are a match to TRBD1. The CDR3 loop spans 14 amino acids. The V gene's germline CDR1 is KGHSH and CDR2 LQKENI. The trim removed 6 bases at V and 9 bases at J, leaving 6 bases unmatched. Combining the CDR3 with reference TRBV18 and TRBJ2-1 gives the whole variable domain NAGVMQNPRHLVRRRGQEARLRCSPMKGHSHVYWYRQLPEEGLKFMVYLQKENIIDESGMPKERFSAEFPKEGPSILRIQQVVRGDSAAYFCASSPGQGAREQFFGPGTRLTVL.

The CDR3 loop is CASSRTGISQETQYF. CDR3 nucleotide sequence: TGTGCCAGCAGTCGGACAGGTATTTCCCAAGAGACCCAGTACTTC. The V gene is TRBV6-5, the J gene TRBJ2-5; 7 bases agree with TRBD1. The germline V gene encodes CDR1 MNHEY and CDR2 SVGAGI. The CDR3 runs 15 residues. After removal of 5 bases from V and 1 base from J, the junction contained 7 bases not matched to a gene.

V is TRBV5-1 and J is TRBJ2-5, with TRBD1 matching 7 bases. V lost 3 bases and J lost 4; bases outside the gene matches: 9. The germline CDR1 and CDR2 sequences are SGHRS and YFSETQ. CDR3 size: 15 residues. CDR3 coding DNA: TGCGCCAGCAGCTCAACCGGGACAGCCGCAGAGACCCAGTACTTC. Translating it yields CASSSTGTAAETQYF.

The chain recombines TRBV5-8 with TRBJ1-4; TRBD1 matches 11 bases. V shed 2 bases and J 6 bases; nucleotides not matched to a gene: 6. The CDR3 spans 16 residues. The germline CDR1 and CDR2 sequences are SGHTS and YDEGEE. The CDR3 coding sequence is TGTGCCAGCAGCTTTCGTAAGGGACAGGGGGATGAAAAACTGTTTTTT. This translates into CASSFRKGQGDEKLFF.

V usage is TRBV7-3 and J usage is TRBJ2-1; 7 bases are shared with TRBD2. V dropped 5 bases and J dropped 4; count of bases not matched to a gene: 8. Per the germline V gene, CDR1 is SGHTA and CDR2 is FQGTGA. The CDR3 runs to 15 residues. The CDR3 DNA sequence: TGTGCCAGCAGCCCCAGCAGGGAGGGATACAATGAGCAGTTCTTC. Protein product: CASSPSREGYNEQFF.

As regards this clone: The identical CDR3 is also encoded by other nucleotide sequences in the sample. The CDR3, as DNA: TGCAGTGTTGGGCAGAACTATGGCTACACCTTC. Its protein product is CSVGQNYGYTF. The chain is built from TRBV20-1 and TRBJ1-2; D unclear. V was trimmed by 7 bases and J by 2 bases, leaving 8 bases between them. The CDR3 spans 11 residues. The germline gives CDR1 DFQATT, CDR2 SNEGSKA (reference sequence).

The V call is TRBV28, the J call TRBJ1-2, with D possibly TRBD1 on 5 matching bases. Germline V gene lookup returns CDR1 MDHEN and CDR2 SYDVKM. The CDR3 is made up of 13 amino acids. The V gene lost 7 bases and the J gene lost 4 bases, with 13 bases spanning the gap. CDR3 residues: CASTPGRAYGYTF. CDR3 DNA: TGTGCCAGCACACCTGGCAGGGCCTATGGCTACACCTTC.